The rows below give T cell receptor beta chains drawn from one sample of a study of neurological immune-mediated disorders. MiXCR, run by TCRdb on the 5' RACE reads, gives a single entry per CDR3 protein. The sample consists of roughly 71,000 distinct CDR3 sequences, roughly 3.9% of them appearing once. The sample was PBMCs. All receptors derive from a man aged 25 to 40 with multiple sclerosis. The CDR3 runs from the conserved cysteine through the conserved F or W. A D gene is named only where the DNA matches it firmly. Clone size appears in some rows only: once, few, many, or a class for an expanded clone.

TGCGCCAGCAGCTTGGAGCAGGGGGCTTCCTACGAGCAGTACTTC	CASSLEQGASYEQYF	many	TRBV5-1	TRBJ2-7	TRBD1
TGCGCCAGCAGCGGACAGGGGGCAGACAATGAGCAGTTCTTC	CASSGQGADNEQFF	many	TRBV4-1	TRBJ2-1	TRBD1
TGCAGTGCTAGCCCTGGGGGGGTGAATGAAAAACTGTTTTTT	CSASPGGVNEKLFF	many	TRBV20-1	TRBJ1-4	NA
TGTGCCAGCAGCTTAGCCGGGGGGGAAAATGAGCAGTTCTTC	CASSLAGGENEQFF	many	TRBV7-6	TRBJ2-1	TRBD2
TGCAGTGCTAGAGTGGGACAGGGGGATCAGCCCCAGCATTTT	CSARVGQGDQPQHF	many	TRBV20-1	TRBJ1-5	TRBD1
TGCAGTGCTAGGGGGGGGACTAACACAGATACGCAGTATTTT	CSARGGTNTDTQYF	many	TRBV20-1	TRBJ2-3	TRBD2
TGTGCCAGCAGTTACTCTGTCCACTCAAACACTGAAGCTTTCTTT	CASSYSVHSNTEAFF	many	TRBV6-5	TRBJ1-1	NA
TGTGCCAGCAGCTTAGGGACAGGGTCGGCCTACGAGCAGTACTTC	CASSLGTGSAYEQYF	many	TRBV7-6	TRBJ2-7	TRBD1
TGTGCCAGCAGGGAGTCAACGAACACCGGGGAGCTGTTTTTT	CASRESTNTGELFF	many	TRBV7-9	TRBJ2-2	NA
TGTGCCAGCAGTGTCCCAGGGGGTTATCAGCCCCAGCATTTT	CASSVPGGYQPQHF	many	TRBV6-2/TRBV6-3	TRBJ1-5	TRBD1
TGTGCCAGCTCGCAAAGCAGGGGGCAGCCAGATACGCAGTATTTT	CASSQSRGQPDTQYF	NA	TRBV18	TRBJ2-3	TRBD1
TGCAGTGCGGTCGGACGGACCTCCTACGAGCAGTACTTC	CSAVGRTSYEQYF	many	TRBV20-1	TRBJ2-7	NA
TGCGCCAGCAGCTTGGGCGGCAGGGGTCGATCACCCCTCCACTTT	CASSLGGRGRSPLHF	many	TRBV5-1	TRBJ1-6	NA
TGTGCCAGCAGTTACTCGTCTTATCAGCCCCAGAATTTT	CASSYSSYQPQNF	NA	TRBV6-5	TRBJ1-5	NA
TGTGCCAGCACCCTTTCGGACGCCACCGGGGAGCTGTTTTTT	CASTLSDATGELFF	few	TRBV5-6	TRBJ2-2	NA
TGTGCCAGCAGTTCCGGGACAGAGACCCAGTACTTC	CASSSGTETQYF	NA	TRBV7-9	TRBJ2-5	NA
TGTGCCAGCACCAGTCGACTAGCGGGGGACCAAGAGACCCAGTACTTC	CASTSRLAGDQETQYF	many	TRBV12-3/TRBV12-4	TRBJ2-5	TRBD2
TGTGCCAGCAGTTACGGCAGGGGCCAGCCCCAGCATTTT	CASSYGRGQPQHF	many	TRBV6-5	TRBJ1-5	NA
TGTGCCAGCAGCCCCTTAAATAGGAACACCGGGGAGCTGTTTTTT	CASSPLNRNTGELFF	many	TRBV6-5	TRBJ2-2	NA
TGCAGTGCTCAGAGGAGCCCAGATACGCAGTATTTT	CSAQRSPDTQYF	many	TRBV20-1	TRBJ2-3	NA
TGCGCCAGCAGCTTGGGTCCTACTACAGGGGGGGGTTCACCCCTCAACTTT	CASSLGPTTGGGSPLNF	few	TRBV5-1	TRBJ1-6	TRBD1
TGTGCCAGCAGCTTATACTCGGGACAGGGAGGGGGCTACACCTTC	CASSLYSGQGGGYTF	many	TRBV7-2	TRBJ1-2	TRBD1
TGCGCCAGCAGCTTGGATGGGGGGCGGTTTAATACTGAAGCTTTCTTT	CASSLDGGRFNTEAFF	many	TRBV5-1	TRBJ1-1	NA
TGTGCCAGCAGTTTCCATGCGAACACCGGGGAGCTGTTTTTT	CASSFHANTGELFF	many	TRBV5-5	TRBJ2-2	NA
TGTGCCAGCAGCAGGGAGGTTAGCTCCTATAATTCACCCCTCCACTTT	CASSREVSSYNSPLHF	many	TRBV27	TRBJ1-6	NA
TGCGCCAGCAGCCGACAAGCCCTGGGGGCATCCTACAATGAGCAGTTCTTC	CASSRQALGASYNEQFF	few	TRBV5-1	TRBJ2-1	NA
TGTGCCAGCAGCTTCATTCCGGGGGGTCTAACAGATACGCAGTATTTT	CASSFIPGGLTDTQYF	many	TRBV5-5	TRBJ2-3	TRBD2